One T cell receptor (beta chain) is described in this entry. TCRdb's copy holds only in-frame clones and misses some; the assay was immunoSEQ multiplex PCR. The table has over 20,000 clones, 82% seen once. The sample originates from a study of somatic mutations in cytotoxic T cells in rheumatoid arthritis. This sequence was found in a man between 45 and 60 years old in good health. The sequenced sample consisted of CD8+ T cells sorted from blood.

The CDR3 sequence is CASSLLGDEDNEQFF. CDR3 DNA: TGTGCCAGCAGCCTACTAGGCGACGAGGACAATGAGCAGTTCTTC. This chain joins TRBV7-6 and TRBJ2-1; D is possibly TRBD2 (5 bases). CDR1 SGHVS and CDR2 FNYEAQ come from the germline V gene. V lost 5 bases, J lost 5 bases, and 16 bases lay in between. The CDR3 is 15 residues long.